This T cell receptor beta chain comes out of a study of CD8 T cells in Susac syndrome. A quantity of about 0.5 to 1 ug RNA underwent reverse transcription using random hexamers. Via MiXCR, TCRdb re-called the immunoSEQ multiplex PCR reads, giving one row per CDR3 protein. There are some 140,000 distinct CDR3 sequences in the sample; roughly 94% occur only once, and 0.15% to 0.2% lies in the top ten. The TEMRA cells underwent FACS enrichment, while the CD8+ and CD4+ T cells underwent negative isolation. The V gene's germline CDR1 is MNHEY and CDR2 SVGAGI. The CDR3 has 18 amino acids. V was pared by 2 bases and J by 0 bases, with 8 bases of the junction left unmatched. In regard to this clonotype: As yet, its antigen is unknown.

Study conclusions and caveats: Susac-specific public clones in total CD8+ repertoires numbered some 15; in CD8+ TEMRA repertoires, they numbered 5 or 6. The study found that Susac CD8+ clonal expansion peaked in TEMRA cells and active patients.

This TCR derives from a human donor with Susac syndrome. This chain connects TRBV6-5 to TRBJ1-5; 9 nucleotides line up with TRBD1. The sequenced material came from CD8+ T cells from PBMCs. CDR3 sequence: CASSYPQRTGDSNQPQHF. The CDR3 coding sequence is TGTGCCAGCAGTTACCCCCAGAGGACAGGGGATAGCAATCAGCCCCAGCATTTT.